This paragraph reports one T cell receptor beta chain. Its antigen is unknown. The data were obtained in a study of T cells in Graves' hyperthyroidism and ophthalmopathy. Study findings and constraints: Researchers found most expanded thyroid clonotypes above 0.001 in blood as well.

CDR3 size: 11 residues. The V gene's germline CDR1 is SNHLY and CDR2 FYNNEI. V was pared by 10 bases and J by 6 bases, with 12 bases between. The TCR beta CDR3 regions underwent amplification using RNA transcripts as the source. The TCR CDR3 was amplified in a first-round RT-PCR using the HTBI primer set. TCRdb called the multiplex PCR reads again in MiXCR, with one record for every CDR3 protein. The sample includes approximately 520,000 distinct CDR3 sequences, approximately 25% of them seen just once. This TCR derives from a woman younger than 45 with Graves' ophthalmopathy. V usage is TRBV2 and J usage is TRBJ1-2, with D perhaps matching TRBD1 (6 bases). The specimen sequenced was blood. In DNA, the CDR3 is TGTGCCACTTACAGGGCCCATGGCTACACCTTC. Residues: CATYRAHGYTF.